A single sample gave rise to the 3 T cell receptor beta chains below, sequenced in a study of cytomegalovirus exposure and HLA in healthy donors. Both 60 Vbeta primers and 13 Jbeta primers went into the PCR. Assay: immunoSEQ multiplex PCR; the TCRdb copy retains only in-frame clones and omits some. Of 150,000 to 200,000 clones listed, 84% are singletons. Sequenced: PBMCs. The receptors shown here come from a girl between 10 and 17 years old in good health and CMV-seropositive.

In its sample, this clone was seen once. This chain connects TRBV6-4 to TRBJ2-2, with 7 bases lining up with TRBD1. CDR3 length: 16 residues. Losses at the gene ends were 3 bases for V and 4 bases for J; bases not matched to a gene: 8. The germline V gene has CDR1 MRHNA and CDR2 SNTAGT. CDR3 sequence (DNA): TGTGCCAGCAGTGAGGAGTCAGGGGGTCTCACCGGGGAGCTGTTTTTT. It specifies CASSEESGGLTGELFF.

The CDR3 bases are TGTGCCAGCAGCCGTCAAAACTCCGGGACAGGGGGGATTGGGGCCAAAAACATTCAGTACTTC. Encoded protein: CASSRQNSGTGGIGAKNIQYF. This rearrangement joins TRBV6-9 to TRBJ2-4; 11 nucleotides align to TRBD1. The CDR3 contains 21 residues. In germline, CDR1 is MNHGY, CDR2 SVAAGI. V shed 6 bases, J shed 1 base, and the junction held 20 bases outside the gene matches.

J is TRBJ2-1 and V is TRBV19; 11 nucleotides align to TRBD2. The V gene end was trimmed by 0 bases and the J gene end by 5 bases; junction bases not matched to a gene: 9. The CDR3 loop spans 18 amino acids. The V gene's germline CDR1 is LNHDA and CDR2 SQIVND (reference sequence). CDR3 protein: CASSIEPSGGPDNNEQFF. The CDR3 bases are TGTGCCAGTAGTATAGAGCCTAGCGGGGGGCCTGACAACAATGAGCAGTTCTTC.